One and the same sample provided the 6 T cell receptor beta chains below, sequenced in a study of beta chain features in type 1 diabetes. Whole-study findings and limits: Shortening that was moderate but significant affected the TCRB CDR3s of Type 1 diabetes patients in all four CD4+ subsets.

The entirety of the isolated RNA underwent reverse transcription, so expressed TCRB transcripts were sequenced. Profiled with immunoSEQ multiplex PCR; TCRdb holds only in-frame clones, not every one. This sample has more than 120,000 clones, with about 13% found just once. These receptors have no known antigen. Source material: central memory CD4+ T cells from blood. The receptor set was obtained from a man in his late teens or twenties with type 1 diabetes.

The rearrangement joins TRBV5-6 to TRBJ2-7, with a weak D call TRBD1 (6 bases). Trimming stripped 1 base from V and 7 bases from J, with 15 bases between. This CDR3 is 14 amino acids long. Germline V gene sequence: CDR1 SGHDT, CDR2 YYEEEE. The CDR3 nucleotides are TGTGCCAGCAGCTTGTCAGGGGCATCGTGGGAGCAGTACTTC. Translation gives CASSLSGASWEQYF.

The genes are TRBV11-2 and TRBJ2-7; TRBD1 agrees at 8 bases. From germline, CDR1 is SGHAT and CDR2 FQNNGV. This CDR3 has 15 residues. V shed 3 bases, J shed 2 bases, and the junction held 6 bases outside the gene matches. CDR3 in amino acids: CASSFSQGATYEQYF. In nucleotides, the CDR3 is TGTGCCAGCAGCTTTTCTCAGGGGGCTACCTACGAGCAGTACTTC.

Comments on this clone: At one end the junction does not follow the germline gene, possibly because of a read error. As DNA, the CDR3 is TGTGCCAGCAGTCGGGACTGGCTCAATCAGCAGTTCTTC. Translation: CASSRDWLNQQFF. The gene calls are TRBV7-2 and TRBJ2-1; tentatively, D is TRBD2 (6 bases). The CDR3 is 13 amino acids. Germline V lookup: CDR1 SGHTA, CDR2 FQGNSA. The full variable domain, with the rest looked up from reference TRBV7-2 and TRBJ2-1, is GAGVSQSPSNKVTEKGKDVELRCDPISGHTALYWYRQSLGQGLEFLIYFQGNSAPDKSGLPSDRFSAERTGGSVSTLTIQRTQQEDSAVYLCASSRDWLNQQFFGPGTRLTVL.

The rearrangement links TRBV5-4 to TRBJ2-5; tentative D call: TRBD1 (5 bases). CDR3 length: 12 amino acids. Trimming stripped 4 bases from V and 12 bases from J, with 16 bases between. Per the germline V gene, CDR1 is SGHNT and CDR2 is YYREEE (reference sequence). The CDR3 reads CASSPDRSREYF. Here the CDR3 DNA reads TGTGCCAGCAGCCCTGACAGATCCAGGGAGTACTTC.

The chain combines TRBV27 with TRBJ2-5, with 9 bases identical to TRBD1. CDR3 length: 14 amino acids. J lost 4 bases, V lost 4 bases, and 4 bases had no gene match. The germline V gene encodes CDR1 MNHEY and CDR2 SMNVEV (reference sequence). The CDR3 DNA reads as TGTGCCAGCAGTTCGGGACAGGGCGTAGAGACCCAGTACTTC. Residues: CASSSGQGVETQYF.

The V gene is TRBV4-2, the J gene TRBJ2-3; a possible D gene is TRBD2 (7 bases). In germline, CDR1 is LGHNA, CDR2 YNFKEQ. The CDR3 runs 17 residues. V was clipped by 4 bases and J by 4 bases, with 21 bases between them. CDR3 sequence: CASSLLAGAEGADTQYF. CDR3 DNA sequence: TGTGCCAGCAGCCTGTTGGCGGGGGCCGAAGGGGCAGATACGCAGTATTTT.